A selection of T cell receptor beta chains follows, all from one sample in a study of shared clonotypes between healthy human individuals. Clones were read by immunoSEQ multiplex PCR, and TCRdb kept only the in-frame ones, dropping some. In the table there are 1.6 million or so clones, around 97% of which are singletons. Input material: naive CD4+ T cells sorted from blood. Every receptor here comes from a man younger than 45 in good health. CDR3s include the opening cysteine and the closing phenylalanine or tryptophan. A D gene is named only where the DNA matches it firmly. Only part of the rows carry a size: once, few, many, or a class if the clone is expanded.

V	J	D	size	DNA	CDR3
TRBV30	TRBJ1-3	TRBD1	NA	TGTGCCTGGGGATCCGGGACAGGGTCTGGAAACACCATATATTTT	CAWGSGTGSGNTIYF
TRBV14	TRBJ1-2	NA	NA	TGTGCCAGCAGCCAAGGGTATTTGAGTGGCTACACCTTC	CASSQGYLSGYTF
TRBV7-9	TRBJ1-3	NA	NA	TGTGCCAGCAGCTTAGACAGGGACCCTGGAAACACCATATATTTT	CASSLDRDPGNTIYF
TRBV30	TRBJ1-1	TRBD1	NA	TGTGCCTGGGAGGACAGGGCCAACACTGAAGCTTTCTTT	CAWEDRANTEAFF
TRBV27	TRBJ2-1	TRBD2	NA	TGTGCCAGCAGTTTTCTTGCGGGAGTGTCCTACAATGAGCAGTTCTTC	CASSFLAGVSYNEQFF
TRBV28	TRBJ2-7	NA	NA	TGTGCCACCCGGGCATCCTACGAGCAGTACTTC	CATRASYEQYF
TRBV7-3	TRBJ2-3	NA	NA	TGTGCCAGCAGCTTCCTTCTATCTTTCACAGATACGCAGTATTTT	CASSFLLSFTDTQYF
TRBV4-3	TRBJ1-3	NA	NA	TGCGCCAGCAGCCAAGACGGCAACTCTGGAAACACCATATATTTT	CASSQDGNSGNTIYF
TRBV6-5	TRBJ2-7	NA	NA	TGTGCCAGCAGCCGAACTAGCTACGAGCAGTACTTC	CASSRTSYEQYF
TRBV7-2	TRBJ2-7	TRBD1	NA	TGTGCCAGCAGCTCGGCGACAGGGGCGATTTACGAGCAGTACTTC	CASSSATGAIYEQYF
TRBV5-1	TRBJ2-3	NA	NA	TGCGCCAGCAGCCCCCCTGGGCTCTCTAGCACAGATACGCAGTATTTT	CASSPPGLSSTDTQYF
TRBV9	TRBJ1-2	NA	once	TGTGCCAGCACTCCAGGCACATCTAACTATGGCTACACCTTC	CASTPGTSNYGYTF
TRBV19	TRBJ1-1	TRBD1	NA	TGTGCCAGTAGTAGAGGGAGCAGGACAGGGGCCTACACTGAAGCTTTCTTT	CASSRGSRTGAYTEAFF
TRBV9	TRBJ1-2	TRBD1	NA	TGTGCCAGCAGCGTCTCACCGACAGGGCTCGAAAGCTACACCTTC	CASSVSPTGLESYTF
TRBV10-3	TRBJ1-1	NA	NA	TGTGCCATCAGTGCAGGGGCCGAACTGGAAGCTTTCTTT	CAISAGAELEAFF
TRBV7-6	TRBJ2-3	NA	NA	TGTGCCAGCAGCTTAGATGGGGCCCGATTCACAGATACGCAGTATTTT	CASSLDGARFTDTQYF
TRBV11-2	TRBJ1-1	TRBD1	NA	TGTGCCAGCAGATCGCAACAGGGGGGGAACACTGAAGCTTTCTTT	CASRSQQGGNTEAFF
TRBV5-1	TRBJ2-5	TRBD1	NA	TGCGCCAGCACCTTTGACAGGGCAGAGACCCAGTACTTC	CASTFDRAETQYF
TRBV5-1	TRBJ2-5	TRBD2	NA	TGCGCCAGCACCCTCCCGGGAGGGCCCCAAGAGACCCAGTACTTC	CASTLPGGPQETQYF
TRBV2	TRBJ2-5	NA	NA	TGTGCCAGCAGTGAAGACAGACCAGGGACAAAGACCCAGTACTTC	CASSEDRPGTKTQYF
TRBV5-1	TRBJ1-4	NA	NA	TGCGCCAGCAGCCCAAGCCCAGGGTTGGAAGAAAAACTGTTTTTT	CASSPSPGLEEKLFF
TRBV15	TRBJ1-5	NA	NA	TGTGCCACCAGCTCAGGTAGCAATCAGCCCCAGCATTTT	CATSSGSNQPQHF
TRBV5-1	TRBJ2-3	NA	NA	TGCGCCAGCAGCAGCGGGACAGCCACAGATACGCAGTATTTT	CASSSGTATDTQYF
TRBV9	TRBJ2-5	NA	NA	TGTGCCAGCAGCGGAGGACAGATTCAAGAGACCCAGTACTTC	CASSGGQIQETQYF
TRBV10-1	TRBJ2-7	NA	once	TGCGCCAGCAGTGGGGGTACCAAGCAAACCTTC	CASSGGTKQTF
TRBV9	TRBJ2-7	NA	NA	TGTGCCAGCAGCGTAGAGGTGAGGGAAGGAGAGCAGTACTTC	CASSVEVREGEQYF
TRBV27	TRBJ2-1	NA	NA	TGTGCCAGCAGTCCGTTGTCAGGTAGCTCCTACAATGAGCAGTTCTTC	CASSPLSGSSYNEQFF
TRBV5-1	TRBJ1-3	NA	NA	TGCGCCAGCAGCTTGGATTCCGCGAGAGACACCATATATTTT	CASSLDSARDTIYF
TRBV4-3	TRBJ1-3	NA	few	TGCGCCAGCAGCCAAGACAGGGGAAACACCATATATTTT	CASSQDRGNTIYF
TRBV9	TRBJ2-3	NA	NA	TGTGCCAGCAGCGAGATGGTTAGCACAGATACGCAGTATTTT	CASSEMVSTDTQYF
TRBV28	TRBJ2-2	NA	NA	TGTGCCAGCAAGAAGGGTAGGACCTCCGCCGGGGAGCTGTTTTTT	CASKKGRTSAGELFF
TRBV29-1	TRBJ2-1	NA	NA	TGCAGCGTTGAAGTTCTAGCAGGGAGCTCCTACAATGAGCAGTTCTTC	CSVEVLAGSSYNEQFF
TRBV27	TRBJ2-3	TRBD2	NA	TGTGCCAGCAGTTTAGGACTAGCGGGAGGTACAGATACGCAGTATTTT	CASSLGLAGGTDTQYF
TRBV5-8	TRBJ2-7	NA	once	TGTGCCAGCAGCTTGAATGGTTGGCAGCGGACCTACGAGCAGTACTTC	CASSLNGWQRTYEQYF
TRBV6-1	TRBJ1-2	NA	NA	TGTGCCAGCAGTCCGCGGGAATATGGCTACACCTTC	CASSPREYGYTF
TRBV4-1	TRBJ2-5	NA	once	TGCGCCAGCAGCCAAGCACAGCCTCAAGAGACCCAGTACTTC	CASSQAQPQETQYF
TRBV25-1	TRBJ2-3	NA	NA	TGTGCCAGCAGTGAAGTTGTTTCGCGGGGATACACAGATACGCAGTATTTT	CASSEVVSRGYTDTQYF
TRBV11-2	TRBJ2-4	TRBD2	NA	TGTGCCAGCAGCTACCGACTAGCGGGCGGGGATAAAAACATTCAGTACTTC	CASSYRLAGGDKNIQYF
TRBV6-1	TRBJ1-4	NA	once	TGTGCCAGCATTTCCGAGGATGAAAAACTGTTTTTT	CASISEDEKLFF
TRBV7-2	TRBJ1-1	NA	once	TGTGCCAGCAGCTACCCTCTAGGGGCTTTGAACACTGAAGCTTTCTTT	CASSYPLGALNTEAFF
TRBV25-1	TRBJ2-5	NA	NA	TGTGCCAGCAGCCCAGGCGCGTTCCAAGAGACCCAGTACTTC	CASSPGAFQETQYF
TRBV19	TRBJ1-2	TRBD1	NA	TGTGCCATAAGTGGGCAGGGGGCGCCTGGCTACACCTTC	CAISGQGAPGYTF
TRBV18	TRBJ2-2	NA	NA	TGTGCCAGCTCACCACTCGCGTCCACCGGGGAGCTGTTTTTT	CASSPLASTGELFF
TRBV7-2	TRBJ2-5	TRBD1	NA	TGTGCCAGCAGCTTAAATACAGGGGGTTTTGGGGAGACCCAGTACTTC	CASSLNTGGFGETQYF
TRBV7-9	TRBJ1-4	NA	NA	TGTGCCAGCAGCCCCTCCCGTATTACTAGGGTGAATGAAAAACTGTTTTTT	CASSPSRITRVNEKLFF
TRBV11-1	TRBJ2-3	NA	once	TGTGCCAGCAGGCGGACAGATACGCAGTATTTT	CASRRTDTQYF
TRBV18	TRBJ1-2	NA	once	TGTGCCAGCTCACCATCACAGGGCGGGGGCTACACCTTC	CASSPSQGGGYTF
TRBV4-1	TRBJ1-1	NA	NA	TGCGCCAGCAGCCAAGAAGGTACACTGAAAACTGAAGCTTTCTTT	CASSQEGTLKTEAFF
TRBV19	TRBJ1-5	NA	NA	TGTGCCAGTAGTCCCGACGGGCCGCGGCCCCAGCATTTT	CASSPDGPRPQHF
TRBV4-3	TRBJ2-7	NA	once	TGCGCCAGCAGCCGAGGAGGTAGAGGGGCACAGTCCTACGAGCAGTACTTC	CASSRGGRGAQSYEQYF
TRBV2	TRBJ1-4	NA	NA	TGTGCCAGCAGTAGAGGGACCGATGAAAAACTGTTTTTT	CASSRGTDEKLFF
TRBV9	TRBJ2-2	TRBD2	NA	TGTGCCAGCAGCAGGGAGGGGATCAACACCGGGGAGCTGTTTTTT	CASSREGINTGELFF
TRBV5-5	TRBJ1-1	NA	NA	TGTGCCAGCAGCATCCGACAGCTAAACACTGAAGCTTTCTTT	CASSIRQLNTEAFF
TRBV5-6	TRBJ2-3	TRBD1	NA	TGTGCCAGCAGCTGGGGACAGAGGACAGATACGCAGTATTTT	CASSWGQRTDTQYF